Listed here are 23 T cell receptor beta chains from one sample, sequenced in a study of T cell responses to AZD1222 COVID-19 vaccine. This table comes from immunoSEQ multiplex PCR, and its TCRdb copy is limited to in-frame clones, with some not included. The sample shows 100,000 to 120,000 clones, approximately 87% of them seen only once. The specimen comprised peripheral blood, sampled on day 0 of AZD1222 vaccination. The receptor source for this set is an adult in good health.

This chain links TRBV19 with TRBJ1-1; D not certain. V was trimmed by 8 bases and J by 2 bases, leaving 12 bases between them. The V gene's germline CDR1 is LNHDA and CDR2 SQIVND (reference sequence). This CDR3 comprises 13 residues. CDR3 in amino acids: CASSGRGNTEAFF. Here the CDR3 DNA reads TGTGCCAGTTCCGGGCGGGGAAACACTGAAGCTTTCTTT.

This sequence joins TRBV20-1 and TRBJ2-3; no clear D gene. Germline CDR1 DFQATT, CDR2 SNEGSKA (reference sequence). The CDR3 extends over 15 amino acids. V lost 3 bases to trimming and J lost 4 bases, with 17 bases between them. The chain's CDR3 is CSASKLTTSADTQYF. The CDR3, as DNA: TGCAGTGCTAGTAAACTGACCACCTCAGCAGATACGCAGTATTTT.

DNA for the CDR3: TGTGCCAGCAGCGTAGATGCCCGGGAGGGGTACAATGAGCAGTTCTTC. It translates to CASSVDAREGYNEQFF. This rearrangement joins TRBV9 to TRBJ2-1, with 8 nucleotides matching TRBD2. The junction had 6 bases not matched to a gene; V was cut back by 0 bases and J by 4 bases. CDR3 length equals 16 residues. Germline CDR1 SGDLS, CDR2 YYNGEE.

The chain recombines TRBV14 with TRBJ1-2; D call uncertain. The ends were cut back, 4 bases at V and 1 base at J, with 13 bases in the middle. The CDR3 consists of 15 residues. Germline lookup yields CDR1 SGHDN and CDR2 FVKESK. CDR3 region: CASSRGKHNNYGYTF. The CDR3 bases are TGTGCCAGCAGCCGCGGAAAGCACAATAACTATGGCTACACCTTC.

The chain links TRBV5-4 to TRBJ1-1, with D tentatively TRBD1 (6 bases). This CDR3 region has 16 residues. V lost 0 bases to trimming and J lost 5 bases, with 17 bases between them. Germline CDR1 reads SGHNT; CDR2 reads YYREEE (reference sequence). DNA of the CDR3: TGTGCCAGCAGCTTGGCGGCAGGGGAAATAGGGACTGAAGCTTTCTTT. This encodes CASSLAAGEIGTEAFF.

The V gene is TRBV27, the J gene TRBJ1-2; 9 bases agree with TRBD1. V trimming: 5 bases; J trimming: 4 bases; junction bases outside the gene matches: 5. The CDR3 has 14 amino acids. Germline V lookup: CDR1 MNHEY, CDR2 SMNVEV (reference sequence). Here the CDR3 reads CASSPGQGGYGYTF. The CDR3 nucleotides are TGTGCCAGCAGTCCGGGACAGGGTGGCTATGGCTACACCTTC.

In its sample, this clone was seen once. The genes are TRBV27 and TRBJ2-7, with 8 bases that match TRBD1. V lost 6 bases and J lost 5; bases outside the gene matches: 6. From germline, CDR1 is MNHEY and CDR2 SMNVEV (reference sequence). There are 13 residues in the CDR3. The CDR3 nucleotides read TGTGCCAGCAGCCCACAGGGGGTAAACGAGCAGTACTTC. Translating it yields CASSPQGVNEQYF.

This sequence joins TRBV7-8 and TRBJ2-7, with D perhaps matching TRBD1 (6 bases). The V gene lost 5 bases and the J gene lost 9 bases, with 14 bases spanning the gap. This CDR3 is built from 12 residues. CDR1 is SGHVS, CDR2 FQNEAQ, per germline. CDR3 nucleotides: TGTGCCAGCAGCCAAAGAACAGGGACGCAGTACTTC. Its translation is CASSQRTGTQYF.

The chain recombines TRBV11-3 with TRBJ1-3; D is unresolved. Per the germline V gene, CDR1 is SGHNT and CDR2 is YENEEA. V was trimmed by 8 bases and J by 4 bases, leaving 12 bases between them. The CDR3 is made up of 13 amino acids. The DNA of the CDR3 is TGTGCCAGCGCGGCAATCTCCGGAAACACCATATATTTT. Its protein is CASAAISGNTIYF.

The genes are TRBV19 and TRBJ1-2; D might be TRBD1 (6 bases). CDR1 is LNHDA and CDR2 is SQIVND in the germline V gene (reference sequence). Trimming removed 7 bases at V and 6 bases at J, with 12 bases between. This CDR3 is 12 amino acids long. CDR3 bases: TGTGCCAGTATCAATCCAGGGGATGGCTACACCTTC. This sequence encodes CASINPGDGYTF.

This clone was counted once. This chain uses TRBV28 with TRBJ1-5; D is unresolved. Trimming took off 2 bases at V and 6 bases at J, with 5 bases between the two ends. The germline CDR1 and CDR2 sequences are MDHEN and SYDVKM. The CDR3 contains 12 residues. The CDR3 DNA follows: TGTGCCAGCAGTTTAGCGGGTCAGCCCCAGCATTTT. Its protein product is CASSLAGQPQHF.

In DNA form, the CDR3 reads TGTGCCAGCAGCTTAGGGCCCCCGAACACCGGGGAGCTGTTTTTT. It is translated as CASSLGPPNTGELFF. The chain combines TRBV7-9 with TRBJ2-2; D is uncertain. This CDR3 contains 15 residues. Germline CDR1 reads SEHNR; CDR2 reads FQNEAQ (reference sequence). V was pared by 1 base and J by 0 bases, with 6 bases between.

The V and J genes are TRBV27 and TRBJ1-6, with no clear D. Trimming pared 1 base from V and 7 bases from J, leaving 14 bases between. Per germline, CDR1 MNHEY and CDR2 SMNVEV (reference sequence). The CDR3 is 16 residues long. The CDR3 region is CASSLYGTVGNSPLHF. CDR3 coding DNA: TGTGCCAGCAGTTTATACGGTACGGTGGGAAATTCACCCCTCCACTTT.

The chain recombines TRBV3-1 (or the pseudogene TRBV3-2) with TRBJ1-5; D ambiguous. CDR3 length: 14 amino acids. The ends were cut back, 5 bases at V and 0 bases at J, with 8 bases in the middle. Germline CDR1 reads LGHDT; CDR2 reads YNNKEL (reference sequence). In DNA form, the CDR3 reads TGTGCCAGCAGCTGGGATAATAGCAATCAGCCCCAGCATTTT. Residues: CASSWDNSNQPQHF.

V is TRBV5-1 and J is TRBJ2-3; no firm D call. This CDR3 has 13 amino acids. V was shortened by 2 bases and J by 2 bases, with 6 bases between the two germline ends. The germline V gene has CDR1 SGHRS and CDR2 YFSETQ. The CDR3, as DNA: TGCGCCAGCAGCTTCTCGGACACAGATACGCAGTATTTT. Its translation: CASSFSDTDTQYF.

The CDR3 here is CATPPEPQHF. CDR3 nucleotides: TGTGCCACTCCGCCGGAGCCCCAGCATTTT. The V and J genes are TRBV24-1 and TRBJ1-5, with unresolved D. From germline, CDR1 is KGHDR and CDR2 SFDVKD. The CDR3 extends over 10 amino acids. Trimming pared 10 bases from V and 8 bases from J, leaving 8 bases between.

This chain uses TRBV11-1 with TRBJ2-5; the D gene is possibly TRBD2 (6 bases). Germline-derived CDR1 and CDR2 are SGHAT and FQDESV (reference sequence). Trimming removed 5 bases from V and 5 bases from J, with 18 bases in between. This CDR3 region has 15 residues. This CDR3 reads CASSQGPGGEETQYF. The CDR3 nucleotides read TGTGCCAGCAGCCAAGGGCCCGGGGGTGAGGAGACCCAGTACTTC. Full variable domain (rest looked up from reference TRBV11-1 and TRBJ2-5): EAEVAQSPRYKITEKSQAVAFWCDPISGHATLYWYRQILGQGPELLVQFQDESVVDDSQLPKDRFSAERLKGVDSTLKIQPAELGDSAMYLCASSQGPGGEETQYFGPGTRLLVL.

The chain couples TRBV19 to TRBJ1-1, with no clear D. The CDR3 extends over 13 amino acids. CDR1 and CDR2 from the germline V gene are LNHDA and SQIVND (reference sequence). The ends were cut back, 10 bases at V and 2 bases at J, with 14 bases in the middle. The CDR3, as DNA: TGTGCCACCTCGAAGGGCAGTAACACTGAAGCTTTCTTT. Amino acids: CATSKGSNTEAFF. Supplemented by reference TRBV19 and TRBJ1-1, the full variable domain reads DGGITQSPKYLFRKEGQNVTLSCEQNLNHDAMYWYRQDPGQGLRLIYYSQIVNDFQKGDIAEGYSVSREKKESFPLTVTSAQKNPTAFYLCATSKGSNTEAFFGQGTRLTVV.

J is TRBJ2-3 and V is TRBV6-2 or TRBV6-3, with no clear D. Trimming cost V 4 bases and J 1 base, with 6 bases left between them. The CDR3 is 13 amino acids. Germline-derived CDR1 and CDR2 are MNHEY and SVGEGT. DNA of the CDR3: TGTGCCAGCAGTTCCCGAGGCACAGATACGCAGTATTTT. Its protein is CASSSRGTDTQYF.

The genes are TRBV25-1 and TRBJ2-5; the D is unclear. The CDR3 has 12 residues. The V end was cut by 4 bases, the J end by 0 bases, with 3 bases between. Germline assignment: CDR1 MGHDK and CDR2 SYGVNS. CDR3 sequence reads: CASSAYQETQYF. The CDR3 bases are TGTGCCAGCAGTGCATACCAAGAGACCCAGTACTTC. Full variable domain (missing parts from reference TRBV25-1 and TRBJ2-5): EADIYQTPRYLVIGTGKKITLECSQTMGHDKMYWYQQDPGMELHLIHYSYGVNSTEKGDLSSESTVSRIRTEHFPLTLESARPSHTSQYLCASSAYQETQYFGPGTRLLVL.

The rearrangement uses TRBV27 and TRBJ2-5; D is undetermined. The ends were cut back, 1 base at V and 4 bases at J, with 19 bases in the middle. The CDR3 extends over 17 amino acids. Germline V CDR1 and CDR2: MNHEY, SMNVEV (reference sequence). DNA for the CDR3: TGTGCCAGCAGTTTATTATCCGGCGTTCCTTTGGGAGAGACCCAGTACTTC. Translated: CASSLLSGVPLGETQYF.

This chain uses TRBV19 with TRBJ1-2, with a possible D match to TRBD1 (5 bases). The V gene lost 6 bases and the J gene lost 6 bases, with 14 bases spanning the gap. The germline gives CDR1 LNHDA, CDR2 SQIVND (reference sequence). The CDR3 spans 13 residues. CDR3 amino acids: CASRAGTLHGYTF. In DNA, the CDR3 is TGTGCCAGTAGGGCTGGGACTCTTCATGGCTACACCTTC.

The J gene is TRBJ1-1, the V gene TRBV9; TRBD1 agrees at 10 bases. The germline V gene encodes CDR1 SGDLS and CDR2 YYNGEE. This CDR3 spans 17 amino acids. The V and J ends lost 0 bases and 2 bases, in that order; junction bases with no gene match: 7. This chain's CDR3 is CASSVVYGQGVNTEAFF. The CDR3 DNA reads TGTGCCAGCAGCGTAGTATATGGACAGGGGGTCAACACTGAAGCTTTCTTT.